Below are 30 T cell receptor beta chains sequenced from a single sample in a study of T cells after yellow fever vaccination. TCRdb passed the 5' RACE reads through MiXCR, listing each CDR3 protein once. The sample consists of a few hundred thousand distinct CDR3 sequences, approximately 3.8% of them appearing once. The material was PBMCs, obtained on the day of the yellow fever booster vaccination. The source of these receptors is a man aged 18 to 29 who received the YFV17D yellow fever vaccine.

This clonotype was seen ten or more times. The chain combines TRBV11-2 with TRBJ2-1, with D perhaps being TRBD1 or TRBD2 (6 bases each). Trimming shortened V by 5 bases and J by 1 base, and 15 bases separated the two germline ends. The CDR3 has 16 amino acids. The germline CDR1 and CDR2 sequences are SGHAT and FQNNGV. The CDR3 here is CASSHRGGLSYNEQFF. The CDR3 region has the DNA TGTGCCAGCAGCCATAGAGGGGGGCTGTCCTACAATGAGCAGTTCTTC.

The chain uses TRBV5-1 and TRBJ2-3; 9 bases map to TRBD2. In germline, CDR1 is SGHRS, CDR2 YFSETQ. After removal of 0 bases from V and 4 bases from J, the junction contained 3 bases not matched to a gene. The CDR3 loop spans 15 amino acids. The CDR3 sequence: CASSLGSGSADTQYF. CDR3 sequence (DNA): TGCGCCAGCAGCTTGGGTAGCGGGAGCGCAGATACGCAGTATTTT.

This clonotype showed up just a few times. V usage is TRBV30 and J usage is TRBJ1-5; no definite D call. Germline V gene lookup returns CDR1 GTSNPN and CDR2 SVGIG (reference sequence). V was shortened by 4 bases and J by 4 bases, with 20 bases between the two germline ends. The CDR3 covers 16 residues. CDR3 coding DNA: TGTGCCTGGACTTCAACCGGGATCACGTGGAATCAGCCCCAGCATTTT. It translates to CAWTSTGITWNQPQHF.

In its sample, this clonotype was seen a few times. This chain joins TRBV5-4 and TRBJ2-7, with 10 bases that match TRBD1. The length of the CDR3 is 15 residues. Unmatched junction bases numbered 6, after V lost 3 bases and J lost 3 bases. From germline, CDR1 is SGHNT and CDR2 YYREEE (reference sequence). In DNA form, the CDR3 reads TGTGCCAGCAGCTCTGGACAGGGGGGATACTACGAGCAGTACGTC. It specifies CASSSGQGGYYEQYV.

This clonotype came up many times. The J gene is TRBJ1-2, the V gene TRBV7-2, with 8 bases identical to TRBD1. J lost 5 bases, V lost 5 bases, and 13 bases had no gene match. In germline, CDR1 is SGHTA, CDR2 FQGNSA. The CDR3 is made up of 16 amino acids. The CDR3 region has the DNA TGTGCCAGCAGCGGATTCAGGGGGCAGGGTGTATATGGCTACACCTTC. Translating gives CASSGFRGQGVYGYTF.

This clonotype has a count of ten or more. V is TRBV10-3 and J is TRBJ2-7, with 7 bases identical to TRBD1. The germline V gene has CDR1 ENHRY and CDR2 SYGVKD. V shed 2 bases and J 6 bases; nucleotides not matched to a gene: 7. This CDR3 comprises 14 residues. CDR3 amino acids: CAISETGVHGEQYF. In DNA, the CDR3 is TGTGCCATCAGTGAGACAGGGGTCCATGGCGAGCAGTACTTC.

There are a few counts of this clonotype. The chain recombines TRBV27 with TRBJ2-5, with D unclear. V lost 5 bases and J lost 5, with 15 bases in between. Germline CDR1 and CDR2: MNHEY and SMNVEV (reference sequence). This CDR3 comprises 14 residues. In DNA form, the CDR3 reads TGTGCCAGCAGTCCCCGACACCTATGGGAGACCCAGTACTTC. Its translation: CASSPRHLWETQYF.

This clonotype came up many times. This chain links TRBV12-3 or TRBV12-4 with TRBJ2-7, with 11 bases fitting TRBD2. The CDR3 spans 15 residues. V shed 6 bases, J shed 1 base, and the junction held 5 bases outside the gene matches. This CDR3 is CASRRLAGPSYEQYF. In DNA, the CDR3 is TGTGCCAGCAGAAGACTAGCGGGGCCTTCCTACGAGCAGTACTTC.

This chain joins TRBV20-1 and TRBJ2-7; unclear D gene. The CDR3 totals 9 residues. V was shortened by 5 bases and J by 3 bases, with 2 bases between the two germline ends. Germline-derived CDR1 and CDR2 are DFQATT and SNEGSKA (reference sequence). The DNA of the CDR3 is TGCAGTGCTGGCTACGAGCAGTACTTC. Protein: CSAGYEQYF.

This rearrangement joins TRBV6-2 or TRBV6-3 to TRBJ1-5; 7 bases map to TRBD1. The CDR3 is 19 residues long. Losses at the gene ends were 0 bases for V and 5 bases for J; bases not matched to a gene: 16. CDR1 is MNHEY and CDR2 is SVGEGT in the germline V gene. As DNA, the CDR3 is TGTGCCAGCAGTTACTCGAGTACTGCAGGGGGGAGCTCTTATCAGCCCCAGCATTTT. It specifies CASSYSSTAGGSSYQPQHF.

This clonotype was seen ten or more times. The V gene is TRBV7-8, the J gene TRBJ2-2, with no clear D. V shed 5 bases and J shed 3 bases, with 13 bases lying between them. Per germline, CDR1 SGHVS and CDR2 FQNEAQ. The CDR3 runs 15 residues. CDR3 amino acids: CASSRLGPDTGELFF. In nucleotides, the CDR3 is TGTGCCAGCAGCCGGCTAGGTCCGGACACCGGGGAGCTGTTTTTT.

This clonotype has ten or more counts. The rearrangement links TRBV13 to TRBJ1-6, with 7 bases identical to TRBD1. The CDR3 loop spans 15 amino acids. Germline-derived CDR1 and CDR2 are PRHDT and FYEKMQ (reference sequence). V gave up 2 bases and J gave up 9 bases; unmatched junction bases: 7. CDR3 nucleotide sequence: TGTGCCAGCAGCTTATACGACAGGGTGCTTTCACCCCTCCACTTT. Translated: CASSLYDRVLSPLHF.

This clonotype was detected many times. The chain couples TRBV21-1 to TRBJ2-5; the table's D gene call, TRBD1, was not cross checked with the DNA. TRBV21-1 is a listed pseudogene. The CDR3 length is 15 residues. Here the CDR3 DNA reads TGTGCCAGCAGCAATAGCCTGGGGGGGCAAGAGACCCAGTACTTC. The encoded protein is CASSNSLGGQETQYF.

This clonotype was picked up many times. This chain links TRBV28 with TRBJ2-4; 9 bases align to TRBD1. Trimming at V came to 5 bases and at J to 14 bases, leaving 13 bases not matched to a gene. CDR3 size: 14 residues. CDR1 MDHEN and CDR2 SYDVKM come from the germline V gene. In DNA form, the CDR3 reads TGTGCCAGCAGTCCCCAAACCGGGACAGGGAGGAAGTACTTC. It codes for CASSPQTGTGRKYF.

This chain joins TRBV12-3 or TRBV12-4 and TRBJ2-1; 12 nucleotides line up with TRBD2. V shed 3 bases, J shed 4 bases, and the junction held 7 bases outside the gene matches. The CDR3 sequence is 17 residues long. The CDR3 loop is CASSFSLAGGSYNEQFF. CDR3 sequence (DNA): TGTGCCAGCAGTTTCAGTCTAGCGGGGGGGTCGTACAATGAGCAGTTCTTC.

The chain is built from TRBV11-2 and TRBJ2-5, with 8 nucleotides matching TRBD2. Germline CDR1 is SGHAT and CDR2 is FQNNGV. The V and J ends lost 4 bases and 6 bases, in that order; junction bases with no gene match: 10. This CDR3 contains 15 residues. The CDR3: CASSSDPGLGKTQYF. In nucleotides, the CDR3 is TGTGCCAGCAGCTCCGACCCGGGACTAGGGAAGACCCAGTACTTC.

This clonotype was seen repeatedly, ten times or more. The chain combines TRBV7-8 with TRBJ1-5; unclear D gene. CDR3 size: 14 residues. Germline V gene lookup returns CDR1 SGHVS and CDR2 FQNEAQ. Trimming shortened V by 4 bases and J by 7 bases, and 14 bases separated the two germline ends. The CDR3 nucleotides are TGTGCCAGCAGCTCCAGGTGGGAGGACCAGCCCCAGCATTTT. Residues: CASSSRWEDQPQHF.

This clonotype was seen repeatedly, ten times or more. J is TRBJ2-5 and V is TRBV5-1; D perhaps matches TRBD2 (6 bases). The CDR3 contains 14 residues. V lost 5 bases to trimming and J lost 1 base, with 12 bases between them. Germline loops: CDR1 SGHRS, CDR2 YFSETQ. Written as DNA, the CDR3 is TGCGCCAGCAGTTCAGGGACTTCCCAAGAGACCCAGTACTTC. This codes for CASSSGTSQETQYF.

There are many counts of this clonotype. CDR3 sequence (DNA): TGTGCCAGCAGCGTAGAAGGGGGGCGAACCGGGGAGCTGTTTTTT. Translated, it gives CASSVEGGRTGELFF. The chain combines TRBV9 with TRBJ2-2; D assignment may be TRBD1 or TRBD2 (6 bases each). Looked up from germline, CDR1 is SGDLS and CDR2 is YYNGEE. V lost 0 bases, J lost 5 bases, and 11 bases lay in between. This CDR3 contains 15 residues. Together with reference TRBV9 and TRBJ2-2, the CDR3 gives the full variable domain: DSGVTQTPKHLITATGQRVTLRCSPRSGDLSVYWYQQSLDQGLQFLIQYYNGEERAKGNILERFSAQQFPDLHSELNLSSLELGDSALYFCASSVEGGRTGELFFGEGSRLTVL.

This clonotype has ten or more counts. This chain links TRBV5-1 with TRBJ2-7; tentative D call: TRBD1 (5 bases). The CDR3 has 13 residues. With 0 bases removed from V and 3 bases from J, the gap between germline ends came to 7 bases. Germline CDR1 and CDR2: SGHRS and YFSETQ. The CDR3 coding sequence is TGCGCCAGCAGCTTGGACAGGTACTACGAGCAGTACTTC. Amino acid sequence: CASSLDRYYEQYF.

This clonotype appeared a few times. The chain uses TRBV10-2 and TRBJ1-2; D not resolved. Germline CDR1 WSHSY, CDR2 SAAADI. Trimming left V 8 bases short and J 0 bases short, with 10 bases between. This CDR3 has 13 amino acids. CDR3 sequence reads: CASGVGTNYGYTF. DNA of the CDR3: TGCGCCAGCGGAGTGGGGACTAACTATGGCTACACCTTC.

This clonotype was seen repeatedly, ten times or more. The chain is built from TRBV5-1 and TRBJ2-3; D is ambiguous. Trimming took 4 bases from V and 2 from J, leaving 5 bases between them. The CDR3 consists of 12 residues. Germline V gene data show CDR1 as SGHRS and CDR2 as YFSETQ. The CDR3 protein is CASSTDTDTQYF. The CDR3 nucleotides read TGCGCCAGCAGCACGGACACAGATACGCAGTATTTT.

This clonotype was observed at least ten times. The chain uses TRBV7-2 and TRBJ2-5; D call uncertain. The CDR3 has 14 amino acids. Germline CDR1 reads SGHTA; CDR2 reads FQGNSA. V lost 5 bases, J lost 2 bases, and 12 bases lay in between. CDR3 protein: CASSPPGRQETQYF. The CDR3 DNA follows: TGTGCCAGCAGCCCCCCGGGCAGACAAGAGACCCAGTACTTC.

V and J are TRBV6-5 and TRBJ2-5, with 12 bases that match TRBD2. This CDR3 region has 19 residues. CDR1 is MNHEY, CDR2 SVGAGI, per germline. Trimming cost V 2 bases and J 5 bases; bases outside gene matches: 15. As DNA, the CDR3 is TGTGCCAGCAGTTACACTTACCCGGGGGCTAGCGGGGGGGCTGAGACCCAGTACTTC. It yields the protein CASSYTYPGASGGAETQYF.

The chain has TRBV10-2 and TRBJ2-7; 8 bases fit TRBD2. The CDR3 extends over 11 amino acids. The V gene's germline CDR1 is WSHSY and CDR2 SAAADI. J lost 12 bases, V lost 2 bases, and 3 bases had no gene match. In DNA form, the CDR3 reads TGCGCCAGCAGTGAGGGGGGACTAGGGTACTTC. This sequence encodes CASSEGGLGYF.

This clonotype was detected a few times. The chain links TRBV20-1 to TRBJ2-7; no clear D. V lost 1 base, J lost 4 bases, and 8 bases lay in between. Germline lookup yields CDR1 DFQATT and CDR2 SNEGSKA (reference sequence). This CDR3 has 12 amino acids. The CDR3 region is CSARVAEYEQYF. The CDR3 DNA is TGCAGTGCTAGAGTAGCAGAATACGAGCAGTACTTC.

Only a few counts were recorded for this clonotype. The V and J genes are TRBV28 and TRBJ2-1; possibly TRBD1 for D (7 bases). The V gene lost 3 bases and the J gene lost 7 bases, with 19 bases spanning the gap. The CDR3 extends over 16 amino acids. CDR1 and CDR2 (germline): MDHEN, SYDVKM. The CDR3 here is CASSFGQGDWLNEQFF. CDR3 DNA: TGTGCCAGCAGTTTCGGGCAGGGGGACTGGTTGAATGAGCAGTTCTTC.

This chain uses TRBV5-4 with TRBJ1-1; 11 bases line up with TRBD1. The trim removed 4 bases at V and 6 bases at J, leaving 5 bases unmatched. The CDR3 is made up of 14 amino acids. Germline V gene sequence: CDR1 SGHNT, CDR2 YYREEE (reference sequence). The CDR3 reads CASSEGQGVSEAFF. The CDR3 bases are TGTGCCAGCAGCGAGGGACAGGGGGTGTCTGAAGCTTTCTTT.

This clonotype was seen only a few times. J is TRBJ1-1 and V is TRBV18, with D perhaps matching TRBD1 (6 bases). This CDR3 is 16 amino acids long. CDR1 KGHSH and CDR2 LQKENI come from the germline V gene. V lost 3 bases, J lost 0 bases, and 14 bases lay in between. The CDR3 sequence: CASSPMEGVVNTEAFF. DNA for the CDR3: TGTGCCAGCTCACCGATGGAGGGGGTGGTGAACACTGAAGCTTTCTTT.

The chain carries TRBV6-5 and TRBJ2-2; the match to TRBD2 covers 8 bases. Germline V lookup: CDR1 MNHEY, CDR2 SVGAGI. The CDR3 length is 16 residues. Trimming removed 0 bases from V and 6 bases from J; junction bases left unmatched: 6. CDR3 nucleotides: TGTGCCAGCAGTTACTCAACGGGGGGGCTCGCCGGGGAGCTGTTTTTT. This encodes CASSYSTGGLAGELFF.